The rows below give T cell receptor beta chains drawn from one sample of a study of T-cell reconstitution after alpha-beta-depleted transplantation in children. TCRdb recomputed calls from the PCR reads with MiXCR, one row per CDR3 protein. The sample lists approximately 510,000 distinct CDR3 sequences; around 18% were seen once. The sample consisted of PBMCs from the stem cell graft donor, taken from the stem cell graft. These receptors came from a human donor who donated a stem cell graft to a child with acute lymphoblastic leukemia. CDR3s include the opening cysteine and the closing phenylalanine or tryptophan. Each record gives: D gene, clone size, V gene, J gene, CDR3 DNA, CDR3 protein. D genes are given only for firm matches. Rows may omit the clone size; those that give it use once, few, many or a size class.

.	few	TRBV5-1	TRBJ1-3	TGCGCCAGCAGCTTACAGGGTATGGAAAACACCATATATTTT	CASSLQGMENTIYF
TRBD1	.	TRBV7-2	TRBJ2-3	TGTGCCAGCAGCTTAGGAAGGGGGCTGAGCACAGATACGCAGTATTTT	CASSLGRGLSTDTQYF
TRBD2	.	TRBV15	TRBJ2-7	TGTGCCACCAGCTGGACTAGCGGTTACGAGCAGTACTTC	CATSWTSGYEQYF
TRBD2	few	TRBV27	TRBJ2-3	TGTGCCAGCAGTTTAGCCGGTAGCGGGAGATCGGGGGATACGCAGTATTTT	CASSLAGSGRSGDTQYF
TRBD1	few	TRBV15	TRBJ2-7	TGTGCCACCAGCGGAAGCCGGGACAGGGACATGTACGAGCAGTACTTC	CATSGSRDRDMYEQYF
.	few	TRBV11-2	TRBJ2-5	TGTGCCAGCAGCTTACCCAGTCAAGAGACCCAGTACTTC	CASSLPSQETQYF
.	many	TRBV6-1	TRBJ1-2	TGTGCCAGCAGTGAAGGGACAGCCCATGGCTACACCTTC	CASSEGTAHGYTF
TRBD2	few	TRBV7-9	TRBJ2-1	TGTGCCAGCAGCTTGGTACTAGCGGGAGGGGAAGAGCAGTTCTTC	CASSLVLAGGEEQFF
.	.	TRBV7-2	TRBJ2-7	TGTGCCAGCAGCTTATGGTGGCCCCCTTACGAGCAGTACTTC	CASSLWWPPYEQYF
.	few	TRBV28	TRBJ2-7	TGTGCCAGCAGTAGGGGGGACAACCCCTACGAGCAGTACTTC	CASSRGDNPYEQYF
.	.	TRBV12-3/TRBV12-4	TRBJ2-2	TGTGCCAGCAGGCTGACGGGCCGTAACACCGGGGAGCTGTTTTTT	CASRLTGRNTGELFF
.	few	TRBV18	TRBJ2-2	TGTGCCAGCTCACCCCTGACTGGGACCGGCACCGGGGAGCTGTTTTTT	CASSPLTGTGTGELFF
.	few	TRBV5-1	TRBJ1-1	TGCGCCAGCAGCTTCCAGGGACCTACTGAAGCTTTCTTT	CASSFQGPTEAFF
TRBD2	.	TRBV7-3	TRBJ2-1	TGTGCCAGCAACGAATGGGCTAGCGGGTACAATGAGCAGTTCTTC	CASNEWASGYNEQFF
TRBD1	.	TRBV6-6	TRBJ2-7	TGTGCCAGCACGGGACAGCTACGAGGGCAGTACTTC	CASTGQLRGQYF
.	.	TRBV5-6	TRBJ2-7	TGTGCCAGCAGCTTCCCGGGGGCGGTCTACGAGCAGTACTTC	CASSFPGAVYEQYF
.	few	TRBV12-3/TRBV12-4	TRBJ1-2	TGTGCCAGCAGTACAGATTTGATTGGCTACACCTTC	CASSTDLIGYTF
.	.	TRBV5-1	TRBJ2-3	TGCGCCAGCGCGGCCTCAACCGTCACAGATACGCAGTATTTT	CASAASTVTDTQYF
.	.	TRBV5-1	TRBJ1-1	TGCGCCAGCAGCTTGAAGGGCAGCATGAACACTGAAGCTTTCTTT	CASSLKGSMNTEAFF
TRBD1	few	TRBV5-1	TRBJ1-6	TGCGCCAGCAGCTTGGCGGGACAGGGCTCACCCCTCCACTTT	CASSLAGQGSPLHF
.	.	TRBV4-1	TRBJ1-2	TGCGCCAGCAGCCAAGTGGTGGGTCAGTATGGCTACACCTTC	CASSQVVGQYGYTF
TRBD1	.	TRBV25-1	TRBJ1-1	TGTGCCAGCAGTGCCAGACAGGGGAGGGGGACTGAAGCTTTCTTT	CASSARQGRGTEAFF
.	few	TRBV15	TRBJ2-2	TGTGCCACCATGGACAGGAACACCGGGGAGCTGTTTTTT	CATMDRNTGELFF
.	few	TRBV18	TRBJ2-1	TGTGCCAGCTCACCAGGGGTAGTAGAGCAGTTCTTC	CASSPGVVEQFF
.	.	TRBV5-1	TRBJ2-5	TGCGCCAGCAGCTTGATGGCAGGGACTGAGACCCAGTACTTC	CASSLMAGTETQYF
.	.	TRBV15	TRBJ1-5	TGTGCCACCAGCAGGACGACGAATCAGCCCCAGCATTTT	CATSRTTNQPQHF
.	few	TRBV5-1	TRBJ2-7	TGCGCCAGCAGCTTTGCCCCCTGGGCGGAGCAGTACTTC	CASSFAPWAEQYF
TRBD1	few	TRBV27	TRBJ1-1	TGTGCCAGCAGTGTCGCCCCGGGACAGATGAACACTGAAGCTTTCTTT	CASSVAPGQMNTEAFF
.	.	TRBV10-3	TRBJ2-1	TGTGCCATCAGTACCAGGGACCCACCCTACAATGAGCAGTTCTTC	CAISTRDPPYNEQFF
.	few	TRBV9	TRBJ2-4	TGTGCCAGCAGCTCCGGGACTCAAAACATTCAGTACTTC	CASSSGTQNIQYF
TRBD2	.	TRBV3-1	TRBJ2-4	TGTGCCAGCAGCCTACCGGGACTAGCGGGAGGGGGCAAAAACATTCAGTACTTC	CASSLPGLAGGGKNIQYF